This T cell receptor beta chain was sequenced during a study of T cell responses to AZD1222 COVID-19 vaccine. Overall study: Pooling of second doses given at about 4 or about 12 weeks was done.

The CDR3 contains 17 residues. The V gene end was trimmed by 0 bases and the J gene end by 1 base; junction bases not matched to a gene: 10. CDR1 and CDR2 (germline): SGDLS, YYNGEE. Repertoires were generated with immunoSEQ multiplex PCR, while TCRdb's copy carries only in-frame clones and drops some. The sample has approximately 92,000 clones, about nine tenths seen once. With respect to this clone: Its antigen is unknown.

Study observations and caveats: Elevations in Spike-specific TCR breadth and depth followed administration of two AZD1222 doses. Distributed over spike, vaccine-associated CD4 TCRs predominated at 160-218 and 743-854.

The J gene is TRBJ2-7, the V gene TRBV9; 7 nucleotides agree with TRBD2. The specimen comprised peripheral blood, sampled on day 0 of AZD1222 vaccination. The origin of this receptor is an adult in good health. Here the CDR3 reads CASSVGDGLAASYEQYF. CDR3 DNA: TGTGCCAGCAGCGTAGGGGACGGGCTAGCGGCTTCCTACGAGCAGTACTTC.